The 24 T cell receptor beta chains listed next were all sequenced from one sample in a study of shared clonotypes between healthy human individuals (dated by TCRdb to the early 2020s). Library generation was performed with the immunoSEQ multiplex PCR assay. The table was pulled from immuneACCESS by TCRdb, which kept in-frame rearrangements only. Such tables lose some clones; where checked, under half of the loss comes from unresolved V genes, and the rest has no known cause. In all, the sample holds around 2.3 million clones, and approximately 94% of those were seen once. Roughly 0.13% of the sample belongs to the ten largest clones. Sequencing used naive CD4+ T cells sorted from blood. In light of the paper, this sample's cell subset or site label describes: CD45RA+ positively selected. These receptors came from a man in his late teens or twenties in good health.

The genes are TRBV6-1 and TRBJ1-6; D is uncertain. CDR1 and CDR2 (germline): MNHNS, SASEGT. This CDR3 is 15 amino acids long. Trimming stripped 3 bases from V and 2 bases from J, with 8 bases between. Here the CDR3 DNA reads TGTGCCAGCAGTGAGCGGGCGGCCTATAATTCACCCCTCCACTTT. It codes for CASSERAAYNSPLHF.

The chain employs TRBV5-6 and TRBJ2-3; no reliable D call. V was trimmed by 3 bases and J by 4 bases, leaving 9 bases between them. The CDR3 runs to 13 residues. Germline assignment: CDR1 SGHDT and CDR2 YYEEEE. CDR3: CASSYGRPDTQYF. The DNA for the CDR3 is TGTGCCAGCAGCTACGGAAGGCCAGATACGCAGTATTTT.

V and J are TRBV5-6 and TRBJ2-2; 9 bases agree with TRBD1. CDR1 is SGHDT and CDR2 is YYEEEE in the germline V gene. The V segment lost 3 bases and the J segment 3 bases; nucleotides outside the gene matches: 9. The CDR3 is 17 residues long. This CDR3 reads CASSSRRTGAYTGELFF. CDR3 DNA: TGTGCCAGCAGCTCCCGAAGGACAGGGGCCTACACCGGGGAGCTGTTTTTT.

V and J are TRBV6-1 and TRBJ1-2, with D unresolved. Germline-derived CDR1 and CDR2 are MNHNS and SASEGT. The CDR3 runs to 17 residues. The V end lost 3 bases, the J end lost 0 bases, and 17 bases lay between the germline ends. This chain's CDR3 is CASSDEAGAIPNYGYTF. CDR3 bases: TGTGCCAGCAGTGATGAGGCAGGAGCTATTCCTAACTATGGCTACACCTTC.

The chain uses TRBV5-4 and TRBJ1-6; perhaps TRBD1 as D (6 bases). Looked up from germline, CDR1 is SGHNT and CDR2 is YYREEE (reference sequence). V gave up 3 bases and J gave up 6 bases, with 16 bases separating them. The CDR3 loop spans 16 amino acids. CDR3: CASSSLRRGINSPLHF. The CDR3 DNA follows: TGTGCCAGCAGCTCACTGAGGAGGGGGATTAATTCACCCCTCCACTTT.

This chain connects TRBV5-1 to TRBJ1-1; D uncertain. V was cut by 4 bases and J by 1 base, with 11 bases left in between. Germline assignment: CDR1 SGHRS and CDR2 YFSETQ. This CDR3 contains 14 residues. The CDR3 DNA follows: TGCGCCAGCAGCCCCGGGGTGGAGAACACTGAAGCTTTCTTT. Translation: CASSPGVENTEAFF.

A single count supports this clone. The genes are TRBV7-2 and TRBJ1-5; unclear D gene. The CDR3 loop spans 15 amino acids. V shed 1 base and J shed 6 bases, with 13 bases lying between them. Looked up from germline, CDR1 is SGHTA and CDR2 is FQGNSA. DNA of the CDR3: TGTGCCAGCAGCTTAGGCGAGGGAGGTAGTCAGCCCCAGCATTTT. Amino acid sequence: CASSLGEGGSQPQHF.

The V call is TRBV7-2, the J call TRBJ2-7; D perhaps matches TRBD1 (5 bases). This CDR3 region has 15 residues. Germline lookup yields CDR1 SGHTA and CDR2 FQGNSA. V was clipped by 1 base and J by 6 bases, with 16 bases between them. The CDR3 reads CASSLEGWYGSEQYF. In nucleotides, the CDR3 is TGTGCCAGCAGCTTAGAGGGGTGGTACGGGTCCGAGCAGTACTTC.

CDR3 sequence reads: CASSIDSGPTYEQYF. CDR3 sequence (DNA): TGTGCCAGTAGTATCGATTCAGGGCCAACCTACGAGCAGTACTTC. The chain carries TRBV19 and TRBJ2-7; maybe TRBD1 (5 bases). Germline V gene lookup returns CDR1 LNHDA and CDR2 SQIVND (reference sequence). The CDR3 length is 15 residues. V dropped 3 bases and J dropped 2 bases, with 14 bases sitting between them.

The chain is built from TRBV6-1 and TRBJ1-5, with D perhaps TRBD1 (6 bases). The CDR3 is made up of 13 amino acids. The germline V gene has CDR1 MNHNS and CDR2 SASEGT. V shed 9 bases and J shed 3 bases, with 12 bases lying between them. CDR3 region: CASKQGYNQPQHF. In DNA, the CDR3 is TGTGCCAGTAAACAGGGATACAATCAGCCCCAGCATTTT.

Notes on this clone: Other nucleotide sequences in the sample specify the same CDR3. V is TRBV6-5 and J is TRBJ1-1, with a tentative D call TRBD1 (5 bases). CDR1 is MNHEY and CDR2 is SVGAGI in the germline V gene. The V and J ends lost 2 bases and 0 bases respectively, with 7 bases between them. The CDR3 is 14 amino acids. This CDR3 is CASSYGALNTEAFF. The CDR3 DNA reads as TGTGCCAGCAGTTACGGGGCTTTGAACACTGAAGCTTTCTTT.

The CDR3 region is CASSAGDDFYEQYF. The CDR3 DNA is TGTGCCAGTTCAGCGGGAGACGATTTTTACGAGCAGTACTTC. The rearrangement links TRBV7-9 to TRBJ2-7; 8 bases agree with TRBD2. V shed 9 bases, J shed 4 bases, and the junction held 11 bases outside the gene matches. The CDR3 extends over 14 amino acids. CDR1 is SEHNR, CDR2 FQNEAQ, per germline (reference sequence).

This rearrangement joins TRBV2 to TRBJ2-7; D is tentatively TRBD1 or TRBD2 (5 bases each). V was trimmed by 6 bases and J by 6 bases, leaving 21 bases between them. The length of the CDR3 is 15 residues. The V gene's germline CDR1 is SNHLY and CDR2 FYNNEI. This chain's CDR3 is CASSQGRNPVSEQYF. The DNA for the CDR3 is TGTGCCAGCAGCCAGGGACGCAACCCGGTATCCGAGCAGTACTTC.

Comments on this clone: Other nucleotide sequences in the sample specify the same CDR3. The rearrangement joins TRBV11-2 to TRBJ2-5; D might be TRBD2 (5 bases). The CDR3 length is 10 residues. V lost 5 bases to trimming and J lost 7 bases, with 5 bases between them. Looked up from germline, CDR1 is SGHAT and CDR2 is FQNNGV. The CDR3 nucleotides are TGTGCCAGCAGCGGAGGGACCCAGTACTTC. Its translation is CASSGGTQYF.

This chain links TRBV2 with TRBJ2-1; D gene uncertain. The CDR3 has 11 amino acids. Germline-derived CDR1 and CDR2 are SNHLY and FYNNEI. With 9 bases removed from V and 4 bases from J, the gap between germline ends came to 7 bases. The CDR3 here is CASEAYNEQFF. The CDR3 DNA reads TGTGCCAGTGAAGCTTACAATGAGCAGTTCTTC.

The V call is TRBV9, the J call TRBJ2-1, with TRBD2 matching over 14 bases. The trim removed 0 bases at V and 7 bases at J, leaving 9 bases unmatched. Germline lookup yields CDR1 SGDLS and CDR2 YYNGEE. This CDR3 region has 18 residues. The CDR3: CASSVVGTGLAGENEQFF. Here the CDR3 DNA reads TGTGCCAGCAGCGTAGTGGGAACGGGACTAGCGGGAGAGAATGAGCAGTTCTTC.

The V and J genes are TRBV5-4 and TRBJ2-1, with D unresolved. CDR1 is SGHNT and CDR2 is YYREEE in the germline V gene (reference sequence). The V end was cut by 4 bases, the J end by 0 bases, with 14 bases between. This CDR3 comprises 16 residues. This CDR3 reads CASSLGRVSSYNEQFF. The CDR3 DNA reads as TGTGCCAGCAGCCTAGGACGGGTAAGCTCCTACAATGAGCAGTTCTTC.

Worth noting for this clone: Distinct nucleotide sequences in the sample also encode this CDR3. The J gene is TRBJ2-3, the V gene TRBV5-1; D unclear. V dropped 4 bases and J dropped 1 base, with 7 bases sitting between them. Germline V gives CDR1 SGHRS, CDR2 YFSETQ. The CDR3 is 13 residues long. DNA of the CDR3: TGCGCCAGCAGCCTATGGGGCACAGATACGCAGTATTTT. Translation gives CASSLWGTDTQYF.

The gene calls are TRBV27 and TRBJ2-2; perhaps D is TRBD1 or TRBD2 (5 bases each). Germline CDR1 is MNHEY and CDR2 is SMNVEV (reference sequence). V lost 5 bases and J 0 bases, leaving 10 bases between the germline ends. The CDR3 has 15 amino acids. The CDR3 protein is CASSPGTANTGELFF. The CDR3 nucleotides read TGTGCCAGCAGTCCCGGGACGGCGAACACCGGGGAGCTGTTTTTT.

This clone was observed once. The chain carries TRBV10-3 and TRBJ1-6, with TRBD1 matching 8 bases. The CDR3 sequence is 18 residues long. J was trimmed by 3 bases and V by 2 bases; bases with no gene match: 9. CDR1 ENHRY and CDR2 SYGVKD come from the germline V gene. This CDR3 reads CAISEQWQGADYNSPLHF. The DNA of the CDR3 is TGTGCCATCAGTGAGCAGTGGCAGGGGGCGGACTATAATTCACCCCTCCACTTT.

CDR3 in amino acids: CASRPDRGQETQYF. The CDR3 DNA reads TGTGCCAGCAGGCCGGACAGGGGCCAAGAGACCCAGTACTTC. V and J are TRBV2 and TRBJ2-5; TRBD1 matches at 9 bases. Germline V gene data show CDR1 as SNHLY and CDR2 as FYNNEI. This CDR3 has 14 residues. V shed 6 bases and J 1 base; nucleotides not matched to a gene: 3.

The CDR3 spells CAISVPGVITDTQYF. CDR3 bases: TGTGCCATCAGTGTTCCGGGGGTGATCACAGATACGCAGTATTTT. This sequence joins TRBV10-3 and TRBJ2-3; possibly TRBD2 for D (6 bases). From germline, CDR1 is ENHRY and CDR2 SYGVKD. Trimming took 4 bases from V and 2 from J, leaving 13 bases between them. This CDR3 has 15 amino acids.

The rearrangement joins TRBV10-3 to TRBJ1-6, with TRBD1 as a possible D gene (5 bases). The CDR3 contains 17 residues. Trimming left V 10 bases short and J 0 bases short, with 19 bases between. CDR1 ENHRY and CDR2 SYGVKD come from the germline V gene. DNA for the CDR3: TGTGCCACTTCTTTAATGGGGGAAGTCTCCTATAATTCACCCCTCCACTTT. Protein product: CATSLMGEVSYNSPLHF.

Written as DNA, the CDR3 is TGTGCCAGCAGTTCCGAGGGTCGCCAGGGTCCGGCTTTCTTT. It is translated as CASSSEGRQGPAFF. This chain links TRBV7-9 with TRBJ1-1, with D possibly matching TRBD1 (5 bases). The length of the CDR3 is 14 residues. V lost 6 bases to trimming and J lost 11 bases, with 22 bases between them. Germline assignment: CDR1 SEHNR and CDR2 FQNEAQ (reference sequence).